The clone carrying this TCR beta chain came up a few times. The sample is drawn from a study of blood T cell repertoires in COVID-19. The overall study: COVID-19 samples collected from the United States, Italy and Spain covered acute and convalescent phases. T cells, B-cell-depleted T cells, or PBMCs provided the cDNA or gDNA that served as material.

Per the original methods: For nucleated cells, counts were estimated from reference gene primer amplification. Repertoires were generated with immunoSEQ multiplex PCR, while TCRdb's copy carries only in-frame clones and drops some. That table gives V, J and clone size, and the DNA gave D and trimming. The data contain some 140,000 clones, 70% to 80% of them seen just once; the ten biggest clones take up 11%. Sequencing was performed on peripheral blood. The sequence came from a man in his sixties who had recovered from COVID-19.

In DNA form, the CDR3 reads TGCGCCAGCAGCGCCAGCGGGGATCGGGGGGCGCAGTTCTTC. Translation gives CASSASGDRGAQFF. The chain recombines TRBV4-1 with TRBJ2-1; the D gene is possibly TRBD2 (7 bases). The germline V gene has CDR1 MGHRA and CDR2 YSYEKL. The CDR3 consists of 14 residues. The V end was cut by 5 bases, the J end by 12 bases, with 20 bases between.